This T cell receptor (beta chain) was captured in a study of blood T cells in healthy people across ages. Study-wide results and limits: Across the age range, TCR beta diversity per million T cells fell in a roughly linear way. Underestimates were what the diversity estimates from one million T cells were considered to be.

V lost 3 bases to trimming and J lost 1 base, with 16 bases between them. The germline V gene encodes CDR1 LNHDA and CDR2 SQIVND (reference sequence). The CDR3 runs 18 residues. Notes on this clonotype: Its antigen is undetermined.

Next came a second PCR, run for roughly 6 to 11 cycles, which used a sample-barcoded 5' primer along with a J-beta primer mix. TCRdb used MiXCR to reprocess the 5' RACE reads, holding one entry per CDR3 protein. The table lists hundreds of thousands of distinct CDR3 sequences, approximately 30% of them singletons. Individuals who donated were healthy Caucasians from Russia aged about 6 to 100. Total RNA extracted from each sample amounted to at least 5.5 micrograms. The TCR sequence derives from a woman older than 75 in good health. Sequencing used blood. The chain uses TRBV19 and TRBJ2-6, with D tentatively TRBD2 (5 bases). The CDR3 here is CASSINGLGRSGANVLTF. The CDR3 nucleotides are TGTGCCAGTAGTATTAATGGACTGGGGAGATCTGGGGCCAACGTCCTGACTTTC. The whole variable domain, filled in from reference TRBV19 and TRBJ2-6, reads DGGITQSPKYLFRKEGQNVTLSCEQNLNHDAMYWYRQDPGQGLRLIYYSQIVNDFQKGDIAEGYSVSREKKESFPLTVTSAQKNPTAFYLCASSINGLGRSGANVLTFGAGSRLTVL.